This T cell receptor beta chain was obtained from a study of CD8 T cells in ankylosing spondylitis. A remark on this clonotype: It may be a read error: a sequence one base away is much more abundant.

TCRdb re-derived calls from the 5' RACE reads in MiXCR, one entry per CDR3 protein. The sample carries a few hundred thousand distinct CDR3 sequences, less than 25% recorded once. The receptor was isolated from a female donor with ankylosing spondylitis or in good health (not recorded which). Sequenced: blood, either unsorted or a sorted T cell fraction (not recorded which).

CDR3 sequence (DNA): TGTACCAGCAGCTTAAGAAGGCGGGAGGGTGGCGGGGAGCTGTTTTTT. The encoded protein is CTSSLRRREGGGELFF. V usage is TRBV11-2 and J usage is TRBJ2-2; 9 bases match TRBD2. Germline V lookup: CDR1 SGHAT, CDR2 FQNNGV. The CDR3 totals 16 residues.